This TCR beta chain was captured by sequencing in a study of shared clonotypes between healthy human individuals. Those who donated were healthy HIV-negative adults, with no recent acute infections or vaccinations reported. Study processing details: Sequence data from immunoSEQ were junction-only and lacked quality scores; consequently, filtering differed. TCRdb keeps only in-frame clones here, not all; method: immunoSEQ multiplex PCR. V and J calls and clone size are those listed in that table; D and trimming were worked out from the DNA. The data show about 1.5 million clones, 95% to 99% seen once. The CDR3 is 14 amino acids. Per germline, CDR1 SGHTA and CDR2 FQGNSA. V dropped 5 bases and J dropped 0; count of bases not matched to a gene: 2.

The sequencing sample was made of naive CD4+ T cells sorted from blood. The subset is: CD45RA+ positively selected. The receptor was isolated from a man aged 25-45 years in good health. V usage is TRBV7-2 and J usage is TRBJ2-3; 7 nucleotides match TRBD1. The CDR3 DNA reads as TGTGCCAGCAGCGACAGGGAGAGCACAGATACGCAGTATTTT. Its protein product is CASSDRESTDTQYF.